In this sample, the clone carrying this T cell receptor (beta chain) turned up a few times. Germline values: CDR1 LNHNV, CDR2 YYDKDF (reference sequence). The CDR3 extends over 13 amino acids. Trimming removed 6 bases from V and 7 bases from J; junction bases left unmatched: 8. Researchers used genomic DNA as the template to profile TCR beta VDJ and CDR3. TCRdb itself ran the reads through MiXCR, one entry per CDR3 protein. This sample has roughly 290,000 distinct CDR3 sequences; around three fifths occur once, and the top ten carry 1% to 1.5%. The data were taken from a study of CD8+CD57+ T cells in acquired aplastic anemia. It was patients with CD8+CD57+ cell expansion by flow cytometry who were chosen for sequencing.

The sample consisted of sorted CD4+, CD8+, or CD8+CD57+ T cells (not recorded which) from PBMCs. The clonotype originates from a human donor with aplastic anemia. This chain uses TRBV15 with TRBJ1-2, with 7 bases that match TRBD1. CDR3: CATRVDRVGGYTF. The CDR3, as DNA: TGTGCCACCAGAGTAGACAGGGTGGGTGGCTACACCTTC. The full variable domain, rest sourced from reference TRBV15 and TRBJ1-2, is DAMVIQNPRYQVTQFGKPVTLSCSQTLNHNVMYWYQQKSSQAPKLLFHYYDKDFNNEADTPDNFQSRRPNTSFCFLDIRSPGLGDTAMYLCATRVDRVGGYTFGSGTRLTVV.